The source of this TCR beta chain is a study of blood T cell repertoires in COVID-19. Study as a whole: Samples came from the United States, Italy and Spain, spanning acute and convalescent COVID-19. The analysed material was cDNA or gDNA that came from T cells, B-cell-depleted T cells, or PBMCs.

Study processing details: Reference gene primer amplification yielded estimated nucleated cell counts. Here immunoSEQ multiplex PCR was the method, and the copy in TCRdb shows in-frame clones only, minus some. V and J calls and clone size are those listed in that table; D and trimming were worked out from the DNA. Of fewer than 300,000 clones listed, approximately 85% are singletons. Trimming removed 5 bases at V and 8 bases at J, with 15 bases between. This CDR3 is 13 amino acids long. Germline V lookup: CDR1 PRHDT, CDR2 FYEKMQ (reference sequence). The chain has TRBV13 and TRBJ1-1; maybe TRBD1 (5 bases). Sequencing was carried out using peripheral blood. This TCR derives from a human donor in a cohort sampled during active COVID-19. DNA for the CDR3: TGTGCCAGCAGCAGGCCCCCACGACAGGAAGCTTTCTTT. Its protein is CASSRPPRQEAFF. The variable domain in full, completed from reference TRBV13 and TRBJ1-1, reads AAGVIQSPRHLIKEKRETATLKCYPIPRHDTVYWYQQGPGQDPQFLISFYEKMQSDKGSIPDRFSAQQFSDYHSELNMSSLELGDSALYFCASSRPPRQEAFFGQGTRLTVV.